This T cell receptor beta chain appears in the sequencing data of a study of the immune and genomic landscape of osteosarcoma (dated by TCRdb to about 2020). Study-wide context: A total of 48 pediatric and adult patients with high-grade osteosarcoma made up the overall cohort, and the median age at diagnosis was approximately 25 years (range about 5-81). In the overall cohort, around three fifths of patients were male, and approximately 80% had localized disease at diagnosis. The goal of the study was to explain why immune checkpoint inhibitors show limited clinical activity in osteosarcoma. The study profiled osteosarcoma specimens with whole genome, RNA and T-cell receptor sequencing plus immunohistochemistry and reverse phase protein arrays to define immunogenic potential. A few patients contributed a couple of samples from the same tumor site. To characterize the osteosarcoma immunogenomic landscape, TCR sequencing results were integrated with transcriptome, protein array and immunostaining data. The cohort was enriched for poor-risk disease, as unfavorable pathologic response to standard therapy was shown in under 80% of the cohort and around 67% of the cohort were deceased.

A word on this clone: Its antigen remains unidentified. No base qualities exist here, and no much larger clone lies one base off it.

Specimens were post-treatment primary, local recurrence and metastasis tumors from poor-prognosis patients. The ImmunoSEQ Assay (Adaptive Biotechnologies) was used to immunosequence the CDR3 regions of the TCR beta chain. Per the authors' processing: The ImmunoSEQ Analyzer platform was used to export TCRB rearrangements, read counts, read proportions and gene usage. T-cell clonality was calculated from productive rearrangements as 1 minus Pielou's evenness. Clonal space homeostasis binned clonotypes as rare, small, medium, large or hyperexpanded (0.01 to 1 of the repertoire). TCR productive clonality was compared across immune clusters C1, C2 and C3 using the Wilcoxon rank sum test. The table was pulled from immuneACCESS by TCRdb, which kept in-frame rearrangements only. Such tables lose some clones; where checked, under half of the loss comes from unresolved V genes, and the rest has no known cause. The DNA was the basis for D and trimming; V, J and clone size are from that table. The sample table records some 6,200 clones; around 62% of these occur just once. The leading ten clones occupy approximately 15% of the sample.

CDR1 SGHRS and CDR2 YFSETQ were looked up in the germline V gene. Including the terminal cysteine and phenylalanine, the CDR3 comprises 14 residues. Of all the DNA, just the CDR3 is kept, 42 bases in frame from base 1. V gives up 3 bases and J gives up 5 bases, and the segment between their germline ends measures 12 bases. Study-wide conclusions, independent of this receptor: Sample size was not determined by any statistical method, because osteosarcoma is rare and every possible sample was collected. In five cases, a single hyperexpanded clone dominated the repertoire, and each of these five cases had fewer than 100 T-cell clonotypes. Rather than matched normal tissue, external data from normal skin and healthy peripheral blood provided the clonality benchmarks. Overall, productive TCR clonality was low, with an average of 0.09 and a maximum of 0.3, which suggests limited T-cell clonal expansion. Although TCR productive clonality was higher in the immune-hot C3 cluster than in the cold C1 cluster, TCR productive clonality was still low overall. Along with the frozen tumor specimens, matched blood was collected from just a couple of patients.

The rearrangement joined TRBV5-1 to TRBJ1-5; TRBD1 is a weak D gene call, 5 bases matching. This receptor was identified in a human donor with osteosarcoma. The sequencing sample was made of osteosarcoma tumor tissue from the lung. The CDR3 amino acid sequence is: CASSYSGADQPQHF. The nucleotide sequence is TGCGCCAGCAGCTATTCTGGGGCAGATCAGCCCCAGCATTTT.